The clone carrying this TCR beta chain has just a few counts. The method was immunoSEQ multiplex PCR; TCRdb's version includes in-frame clones alone and lacks a portion of them. Here the sample spans some 8,000 clones, about two thirds being singletons. The data stem from a study of immune cell composition in non-small cell lung cancer. For the study at large: Histologic subtype was mainly adenocarcinoma or squamous cell carcinoma.

This TCR was recovered from a human donor with non-small cell lung cancer. Sample: lung tumor tissue.

In nucleotides, the CDR3 is TGTGCCAGCAGCTTAGGGGAGGGAAAGACCCAGTACTTC. It yields the protein CASSLGEGKTQYF. The rearrangement joins TRBV7-8 to TRBJ2-5; 7 positions agree with TRBD2. The germline V gene encodes CDR1 SGHVS and CDR2 FQNEAQ. The V and J ends lost 1 base and 6 bases, in that order; junction bases with no gene match: 2. The CDR3 sequence is 13 residues long.